Listed here are 4 T cell receptor beta chains from one sample, sequenced in a study of blood T cell repertoires in COVID-19. Data came from immunoSEQ multiplex PCR; TCRdb stores just in-frame clones and leaves some out. The sample lists about 140,000 clones; about 84% were seen once. Sequenced material: peripheral blood. The origin of the receptors is an elderly woman in a cohort sampled during active or convalescent COVID-19.

The rearrangement uses TRBV7-7 and TRBJ2-7; 10 positions agree with TRBD1. The germline gives CDR1 SSHAT, CDR2 FNYEAQ (reference sequence). V dropped 3 bases and J dropped 7; count of bases not matched to a gene: 3. The CDR3 runs to 13 residues. The CDR3 sequence is CASSFDRGPEQYV. The DNA of the CDR3 is TGTGCCAGCAGCTTCGACAGGGGGCCGGAGCAGTACGTC.

The chain recombines TRBV7-2 with TRBJ2-3; 8 bases match TRBD2. The CDR3 totals 14 residues. The germline gives CDR1 SGHTA, CDR2 FQGNSA. With V trimmed by 7 bases and J by 6 bases, 9 bases remained unmatched. The CDR3 DNA is TGTGCCAGCACCGTGGGCGGGGGGTTGGATACGCAGTATTTT. It translates to CASTVGGGLDTQYF.

The CDR3 sequence: CASSYNGTGISPFF. Written as DNA, the CDR3 is TGTGCCAGCAGTTACAACGGGACAGGGATATCGCCGTTCTTC. The J gene is TRBJ2-1, the V gene TRBV6-5, with 9 positions matching TRBD1. Unmatched junction bases numbered 11, after V lost 2 bases and J lost 15 bases. The CDR3 loop spans 14 amino acids. Germline V gives CDR1 MNHEY, CDR2 SVGAGI.

The genes are TRBV6-6 and TRBJ2-5; D perhaps matches TRBD2 (6 bases). Germline CDR1 and CDR2: MNHNY and SVGAGI (reference sequence). V was cut by 6 bases and J by 5 bases, with 22 bases left in between. This CDR3 is built from 16 residues. CDR3 sequence: CASSSSGTEGRETQYF. DNA of the CDR3: TGTGCCAGCAGCTCCTCCGGGACGGAGGGAAGGGAGACCCAGTACTTC.